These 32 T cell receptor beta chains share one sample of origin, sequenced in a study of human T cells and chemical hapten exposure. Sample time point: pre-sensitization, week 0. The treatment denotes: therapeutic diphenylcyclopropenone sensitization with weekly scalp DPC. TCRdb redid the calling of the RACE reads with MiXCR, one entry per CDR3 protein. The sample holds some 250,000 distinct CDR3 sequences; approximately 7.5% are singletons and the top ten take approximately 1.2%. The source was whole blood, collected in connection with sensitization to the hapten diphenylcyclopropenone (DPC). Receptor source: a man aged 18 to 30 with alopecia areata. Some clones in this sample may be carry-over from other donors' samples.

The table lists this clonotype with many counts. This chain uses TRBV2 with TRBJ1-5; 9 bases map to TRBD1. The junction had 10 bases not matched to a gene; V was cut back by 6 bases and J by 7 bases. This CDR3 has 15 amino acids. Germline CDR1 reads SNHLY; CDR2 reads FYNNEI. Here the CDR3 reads CASRGDRASGQPQHF. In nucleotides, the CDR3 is TGTGCCAGCAGAGGGGACAGGGCTTCGGGGCAGCCCCAGCATTTT.

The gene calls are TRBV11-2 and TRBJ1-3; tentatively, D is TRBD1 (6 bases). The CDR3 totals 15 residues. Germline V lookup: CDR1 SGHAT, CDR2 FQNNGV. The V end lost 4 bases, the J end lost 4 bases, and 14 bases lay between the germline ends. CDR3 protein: CASSSWGGLGNTIYF. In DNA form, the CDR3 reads TGTGCCAGCAGCTCATGGGGGGGGCTCGGAAACACCATATATTTT.

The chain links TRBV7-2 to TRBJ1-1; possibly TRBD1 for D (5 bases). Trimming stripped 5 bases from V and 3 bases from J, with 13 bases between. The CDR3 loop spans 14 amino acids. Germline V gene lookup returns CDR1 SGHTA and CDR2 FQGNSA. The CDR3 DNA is TGTGCCAGCAGCCTCCCGACAGATTACACTGAAGCTTTCTTT. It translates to CASSLPTDYTEAFF. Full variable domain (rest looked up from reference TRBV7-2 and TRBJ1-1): GAGVSQSPSNKVTEKGKDVELRCDPISGHTALYWYRQSLGQGLEFLIYFQGNSAPDKSGLPSDRFSAERTGGSVSTLTIQRTQQEDSAVYLCASSLPTDYTEAFFGQGTRLTVV.

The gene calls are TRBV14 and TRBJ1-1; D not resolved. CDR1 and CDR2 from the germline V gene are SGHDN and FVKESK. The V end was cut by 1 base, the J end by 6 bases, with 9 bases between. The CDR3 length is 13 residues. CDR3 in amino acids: CASSQAGRAEAFF. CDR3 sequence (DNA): TGTGCCAGCAGCCAAGCAGGAAGAGCTGAAGCTTTCTTT. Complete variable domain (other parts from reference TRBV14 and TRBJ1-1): EAGVTQFPSHSVIEKGQTVTLRCDPISGHDNLYWYRRVMGKEIKFLLHFVKESKQDESGMPNNRFLAERTGGTYSTLKVQPAELEDSGVYFCASSQAGRAEAFFGQGTRLTVV.

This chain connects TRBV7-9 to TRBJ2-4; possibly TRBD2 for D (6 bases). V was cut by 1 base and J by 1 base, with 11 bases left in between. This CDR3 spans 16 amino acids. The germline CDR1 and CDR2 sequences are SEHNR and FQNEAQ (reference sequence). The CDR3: CASSLVAERAKNIQYF. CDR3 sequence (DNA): TGTGCCAGCAGCTTAGTAGCGGAAAGGGCCAAAAACATTCAGTACTTC.

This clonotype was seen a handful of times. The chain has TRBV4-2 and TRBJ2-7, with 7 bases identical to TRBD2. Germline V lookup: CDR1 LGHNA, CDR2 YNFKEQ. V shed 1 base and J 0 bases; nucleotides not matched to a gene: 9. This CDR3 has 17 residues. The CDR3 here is CASSQVGERGSSYEQYF. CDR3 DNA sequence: TGTGCCAGCAGCCAAGTCGGCGAGCGGGGTAGCTCCTACGAGCAGTACTTC.

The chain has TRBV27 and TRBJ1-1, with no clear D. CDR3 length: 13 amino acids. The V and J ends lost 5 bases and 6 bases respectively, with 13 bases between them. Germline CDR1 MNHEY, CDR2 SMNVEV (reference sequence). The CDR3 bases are TGTGCCAGCAGTCGTAAATTTGACTCTGAAGCTTTCTTT. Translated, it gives CASSRKFDSEAFF.

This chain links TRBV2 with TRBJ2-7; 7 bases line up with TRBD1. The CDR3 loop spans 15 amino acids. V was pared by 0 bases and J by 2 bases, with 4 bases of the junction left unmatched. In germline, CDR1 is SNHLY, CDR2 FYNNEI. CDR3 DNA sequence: TGTGCCAGCAGTGAAGCGGGACAGCCGGCCTACGAGCAGTACTTC. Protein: CASSEAGQPAYEQYF.

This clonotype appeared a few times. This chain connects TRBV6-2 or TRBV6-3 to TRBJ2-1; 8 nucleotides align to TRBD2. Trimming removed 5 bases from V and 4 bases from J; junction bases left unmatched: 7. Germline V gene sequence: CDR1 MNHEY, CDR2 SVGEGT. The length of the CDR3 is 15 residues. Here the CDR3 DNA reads TGTGCCAGCAGTGACGGGGGGGCGTGGTACAATGAGCAGTTCTTC. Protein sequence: CASSDGGAWYNEQFF.

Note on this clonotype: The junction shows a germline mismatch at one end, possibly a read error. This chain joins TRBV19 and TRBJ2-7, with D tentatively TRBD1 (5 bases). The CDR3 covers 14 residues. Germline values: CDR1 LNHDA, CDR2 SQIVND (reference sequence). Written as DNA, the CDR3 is TGTGCCAGCAGTAGACAGTTGGGGTCGCACGAGCAGTACTTC. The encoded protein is CASSRQLGSHEQYF. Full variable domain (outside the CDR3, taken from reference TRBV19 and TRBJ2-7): DGGITQSPKYLFRKEGQNVTLSCEQNLNHDAMYWYRQDPGQGLRLIYYSQIVNDFQKGDIAEGYSVSREKKESFPLTVTSAQKNPTAFYLCASSRQLGSHEQYFGPGTRLTVT.

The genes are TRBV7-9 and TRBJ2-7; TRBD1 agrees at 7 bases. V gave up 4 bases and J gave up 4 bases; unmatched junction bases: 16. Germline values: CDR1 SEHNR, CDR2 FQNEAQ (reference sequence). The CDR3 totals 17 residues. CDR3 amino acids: CASSSRGQLWTNYEQYV. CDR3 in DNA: TGTGCCAGCAGCTCTAGGGGACAGTTGTGGACGAATTACGAGCAGTACGTC.

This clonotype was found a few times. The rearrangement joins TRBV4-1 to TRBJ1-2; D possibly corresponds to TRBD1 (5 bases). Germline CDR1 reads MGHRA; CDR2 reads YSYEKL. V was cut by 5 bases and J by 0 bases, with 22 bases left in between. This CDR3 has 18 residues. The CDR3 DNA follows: TGCGCCAGCAGCAAAGTTGGGGCAAGTAGTAAAGCTAACTATGGCTACACCTTC. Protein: CASSKVGASSKANYGYTF.

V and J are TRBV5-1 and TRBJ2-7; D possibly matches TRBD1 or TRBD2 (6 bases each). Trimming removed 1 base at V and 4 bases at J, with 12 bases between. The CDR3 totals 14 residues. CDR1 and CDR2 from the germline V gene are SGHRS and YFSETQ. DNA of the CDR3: TGCGCCAGCAGCTTGAATGGGGGGCCTTACGAGCAGTACGTC. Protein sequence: CASSLNGGPYEQYV.

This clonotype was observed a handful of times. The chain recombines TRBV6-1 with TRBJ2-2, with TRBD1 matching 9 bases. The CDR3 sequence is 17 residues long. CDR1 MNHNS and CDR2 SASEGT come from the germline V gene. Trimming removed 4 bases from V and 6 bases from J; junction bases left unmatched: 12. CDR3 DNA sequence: TGTGCCAGCAGTGCTAGGAAGGGGACAGGGTCCCCCGGGGAGCTGTTTTTT. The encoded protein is CASSARKGTGSPGELFF.

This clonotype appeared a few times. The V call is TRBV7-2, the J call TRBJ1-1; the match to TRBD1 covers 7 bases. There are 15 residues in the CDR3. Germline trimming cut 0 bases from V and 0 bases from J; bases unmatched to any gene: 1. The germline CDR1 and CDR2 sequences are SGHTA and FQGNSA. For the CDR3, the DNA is TGTGCCAGCAGCTTAGCGACAGGGTTGAACACTGAAGCTTTCTTT. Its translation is CASSLATGLNTEAFF.

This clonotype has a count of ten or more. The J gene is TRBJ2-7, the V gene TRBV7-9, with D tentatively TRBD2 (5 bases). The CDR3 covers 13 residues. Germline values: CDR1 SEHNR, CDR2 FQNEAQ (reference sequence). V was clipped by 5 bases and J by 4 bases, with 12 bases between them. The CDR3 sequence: CASSAGTWYEQYF. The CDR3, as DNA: TGTGCCAGCAGCGCGGGTACCTGGTACGAGCAGTACTTC.

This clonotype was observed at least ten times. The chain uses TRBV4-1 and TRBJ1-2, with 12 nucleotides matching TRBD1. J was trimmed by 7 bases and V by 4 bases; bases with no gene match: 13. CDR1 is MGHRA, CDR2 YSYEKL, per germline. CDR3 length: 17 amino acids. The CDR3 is CASSLRLPGQGAGGYTF. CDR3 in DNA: TGCGCCAGCAGCCTCCGACTACCGGGACAGGGGGCGGGTGGCTACACCTTC.

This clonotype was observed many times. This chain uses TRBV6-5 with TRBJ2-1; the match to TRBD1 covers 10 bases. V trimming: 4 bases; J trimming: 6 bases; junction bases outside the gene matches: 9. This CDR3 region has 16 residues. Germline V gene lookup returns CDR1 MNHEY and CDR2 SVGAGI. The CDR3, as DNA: TGTGCCAGCAGTTCCGCGACAGGGGGCGCGGGCAATGAGCAGTTCTTC. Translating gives CASSSATGGAGNEQFF.

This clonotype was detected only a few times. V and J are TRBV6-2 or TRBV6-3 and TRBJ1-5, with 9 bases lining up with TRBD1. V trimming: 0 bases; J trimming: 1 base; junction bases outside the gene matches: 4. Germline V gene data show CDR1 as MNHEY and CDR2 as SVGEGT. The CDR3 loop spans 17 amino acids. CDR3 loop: CASSYSTGGPSNQPQHF. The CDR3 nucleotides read TGTGCCAGCAGTTACTCGACAGGGGGGCCGAGCAATCAGCCCCAGCATTTT.

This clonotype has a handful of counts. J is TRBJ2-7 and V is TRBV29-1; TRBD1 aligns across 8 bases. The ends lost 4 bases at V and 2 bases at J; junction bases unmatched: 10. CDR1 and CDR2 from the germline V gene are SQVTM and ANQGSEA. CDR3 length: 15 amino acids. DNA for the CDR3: TGCAGCGTTGGGCTTGTCGGACAGGGAGCCTACGAGCAGTACTTC. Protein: CSVGLVGQGAYEQYF.

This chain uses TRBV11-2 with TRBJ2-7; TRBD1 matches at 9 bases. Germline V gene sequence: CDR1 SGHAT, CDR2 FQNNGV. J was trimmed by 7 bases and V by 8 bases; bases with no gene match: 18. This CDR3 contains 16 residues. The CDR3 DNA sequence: TGTGCCAGCCACCCACTCCCGGGACAGGGCACAGGAGAGCAGTACTTC. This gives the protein CASHPLPGQGTGEQYF.

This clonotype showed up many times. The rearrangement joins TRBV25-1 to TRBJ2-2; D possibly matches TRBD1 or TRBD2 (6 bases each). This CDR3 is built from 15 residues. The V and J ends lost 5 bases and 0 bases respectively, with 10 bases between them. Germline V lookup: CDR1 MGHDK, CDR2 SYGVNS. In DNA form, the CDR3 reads TGTGCCAGCAGTCTAGGGGGGACGAACACCGGGGAGCTGTTTTTT. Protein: CASSLGGTNTGELFF.

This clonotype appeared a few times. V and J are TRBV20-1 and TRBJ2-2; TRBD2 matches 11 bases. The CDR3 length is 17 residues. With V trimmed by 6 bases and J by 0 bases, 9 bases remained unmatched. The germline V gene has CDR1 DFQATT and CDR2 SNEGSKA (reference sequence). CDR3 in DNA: TGCAGTGCCGAAGGCACTAGCGGGGGACCGAACACCGGGGAGCTGTTTTTT. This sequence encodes CSAEGTSGGPNTGELFF.

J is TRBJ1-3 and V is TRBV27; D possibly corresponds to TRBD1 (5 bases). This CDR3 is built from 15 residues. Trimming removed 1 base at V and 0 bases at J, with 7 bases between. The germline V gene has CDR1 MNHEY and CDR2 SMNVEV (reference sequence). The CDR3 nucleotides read TGTGCCAGCAGTTTATACGGGGGCTCTGGAAACACCATATATTTT. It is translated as CASSLYGGSGNTIYF.

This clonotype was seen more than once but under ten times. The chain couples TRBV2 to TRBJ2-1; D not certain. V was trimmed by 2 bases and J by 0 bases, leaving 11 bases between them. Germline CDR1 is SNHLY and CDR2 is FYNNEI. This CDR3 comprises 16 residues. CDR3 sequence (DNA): TGTGCCAGCAGTGAAAGTCCTTTGAGCTCCTACAATGAGCAGTTCTTC. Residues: CASSESPLSSYNEQFF.

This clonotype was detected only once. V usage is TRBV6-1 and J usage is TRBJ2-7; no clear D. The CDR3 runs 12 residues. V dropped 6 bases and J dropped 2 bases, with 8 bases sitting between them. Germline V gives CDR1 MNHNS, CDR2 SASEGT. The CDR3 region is CASSMVPYEQYV. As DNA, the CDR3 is TGTGCCAGCAGCATGGTTCCCTACGAGCAGTACGTC.

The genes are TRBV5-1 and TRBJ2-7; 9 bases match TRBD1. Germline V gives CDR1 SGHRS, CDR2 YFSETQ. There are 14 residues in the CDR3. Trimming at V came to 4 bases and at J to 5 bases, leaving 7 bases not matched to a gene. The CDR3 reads CASSGGQGVDEQYF. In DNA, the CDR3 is TGCGCCAGCAGCGGGGGACAGGGAGTGGACGAGCAGTACTTC.

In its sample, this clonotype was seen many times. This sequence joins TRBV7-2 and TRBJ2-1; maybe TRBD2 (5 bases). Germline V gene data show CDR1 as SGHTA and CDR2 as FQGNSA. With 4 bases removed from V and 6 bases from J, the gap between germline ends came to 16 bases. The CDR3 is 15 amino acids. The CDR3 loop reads CASSSEFGVRNEQFF. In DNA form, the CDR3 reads TGTGCCAGCAGCTCAGAGTTCGGGGTTCGCAATGAGCAGTTCTTC.

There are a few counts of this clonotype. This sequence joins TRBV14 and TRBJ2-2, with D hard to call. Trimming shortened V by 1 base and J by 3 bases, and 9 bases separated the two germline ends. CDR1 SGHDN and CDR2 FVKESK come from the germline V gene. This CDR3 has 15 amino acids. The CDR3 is CASSQGWLDTGELFF. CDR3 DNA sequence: TGTGCCAGCAGCCAAGGGTGGCTCGACACCGGGGAGCTGTTTTTT.

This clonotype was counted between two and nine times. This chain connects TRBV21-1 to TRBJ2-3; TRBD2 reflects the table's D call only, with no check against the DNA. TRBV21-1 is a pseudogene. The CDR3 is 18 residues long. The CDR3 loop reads CASSNGAPGHPSTDTQYF. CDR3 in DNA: TGTGCCAGCAGCAATGGGGCCCCAGGGCATCCTTCCACAGATACGCAGTATTTT.

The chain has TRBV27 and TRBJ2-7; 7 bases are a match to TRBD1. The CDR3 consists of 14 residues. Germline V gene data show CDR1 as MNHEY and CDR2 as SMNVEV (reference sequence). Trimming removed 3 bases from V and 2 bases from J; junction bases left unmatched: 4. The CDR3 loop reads CASSLKQGTYEQYV. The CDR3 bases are TGTGCCAGCAGTTTGAAACAGGGGACCTACGAGCAGTACGTC.

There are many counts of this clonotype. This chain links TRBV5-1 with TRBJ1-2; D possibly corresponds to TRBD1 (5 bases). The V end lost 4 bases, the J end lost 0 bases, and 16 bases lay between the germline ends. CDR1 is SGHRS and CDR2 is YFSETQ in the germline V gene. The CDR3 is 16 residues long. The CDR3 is CASSGDPTTTNYGYTF. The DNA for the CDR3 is TGCGCCAGCAGCGGGGACCCGACGACAACTAACTATGGCTACACCTTC.